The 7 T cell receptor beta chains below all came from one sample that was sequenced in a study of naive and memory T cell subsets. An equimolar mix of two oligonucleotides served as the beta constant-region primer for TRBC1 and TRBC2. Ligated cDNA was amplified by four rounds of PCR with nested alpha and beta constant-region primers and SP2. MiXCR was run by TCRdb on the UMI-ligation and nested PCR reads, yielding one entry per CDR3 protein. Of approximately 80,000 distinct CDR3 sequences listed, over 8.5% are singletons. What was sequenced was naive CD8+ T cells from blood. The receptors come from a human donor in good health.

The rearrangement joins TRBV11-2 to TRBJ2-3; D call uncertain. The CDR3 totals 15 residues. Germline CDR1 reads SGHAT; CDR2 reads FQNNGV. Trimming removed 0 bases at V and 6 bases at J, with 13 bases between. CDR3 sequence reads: CASSLETGVGDTQYF. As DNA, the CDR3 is TGTGCCAGCAGCTTAGAGACCGGAGTCGGGGATACGCAGTATTTT.

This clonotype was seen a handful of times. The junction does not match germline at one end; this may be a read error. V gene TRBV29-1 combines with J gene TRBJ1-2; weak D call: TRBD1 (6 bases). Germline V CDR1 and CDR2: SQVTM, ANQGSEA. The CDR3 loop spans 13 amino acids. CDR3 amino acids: CSVERGIGYGDTF. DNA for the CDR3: TGCAGCGTTGAAAGGGGGATCGGCTATGGCGACACCTTC.

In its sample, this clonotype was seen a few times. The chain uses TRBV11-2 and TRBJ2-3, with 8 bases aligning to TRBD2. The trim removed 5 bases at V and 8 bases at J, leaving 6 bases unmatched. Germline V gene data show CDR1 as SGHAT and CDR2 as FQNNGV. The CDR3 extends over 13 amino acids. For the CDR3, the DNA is TGTGCCAGCAGCACCACTAGCGGAGCTACGCAGTATTTT. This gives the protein CASSTTSGATQYF.

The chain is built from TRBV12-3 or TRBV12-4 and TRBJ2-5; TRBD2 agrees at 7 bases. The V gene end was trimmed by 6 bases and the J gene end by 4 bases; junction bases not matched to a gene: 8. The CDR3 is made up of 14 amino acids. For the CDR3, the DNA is TGTGCCAGCAGGAGTCTAGCGGAGAGAGAGACCCAGTACTTC. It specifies CASRSLAERETQYF.

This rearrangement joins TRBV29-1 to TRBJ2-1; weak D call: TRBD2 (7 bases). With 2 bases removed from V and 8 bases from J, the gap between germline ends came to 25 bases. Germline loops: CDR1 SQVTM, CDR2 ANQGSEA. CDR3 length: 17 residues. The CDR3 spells CSVEKGGLRGSLHEQFF. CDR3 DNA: TGCAGCGTTGAAAAGGGGGGGTTGAGGGGATCCTTACATGAGCAGTTCTTC.

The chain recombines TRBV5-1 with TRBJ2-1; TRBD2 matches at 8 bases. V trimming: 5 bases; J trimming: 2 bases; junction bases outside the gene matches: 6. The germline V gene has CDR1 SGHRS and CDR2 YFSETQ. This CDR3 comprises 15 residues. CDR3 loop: CASSPGRAAYNEQFF. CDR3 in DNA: TGCGCCAGCAGTCCCGGGAGGGCCGCCTACAATGAGCAGTTCTTC. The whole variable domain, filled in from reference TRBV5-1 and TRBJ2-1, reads KAGVTQTPRYLIKTRGQQVTLSCSPISGHRSVSWYQQTPGQGLQFLFEYFSETQRNKGNFPGRFSGRQFSNSRSEMNVSTLELGDSALYLCASSPGRAAYNEQFFGPGTRLTVL.

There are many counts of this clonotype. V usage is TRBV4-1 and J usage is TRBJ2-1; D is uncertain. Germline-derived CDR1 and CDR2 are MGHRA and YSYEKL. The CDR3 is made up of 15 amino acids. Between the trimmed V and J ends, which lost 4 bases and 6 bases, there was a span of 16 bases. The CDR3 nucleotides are TGCGCCAGCAGCCGGACCGGGTCCCGTCTCAATGAGCAGTTCTTC. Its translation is CASSRTGSRLNEQFF.